This T cell receptor (beta chain) was observed in a study of molecular identifiers for immune sequencing clone quantification (dated by TCRdb to the late 2010s). As for the study more broadly: In a replicate experiment, RNA from about 19,000 or 110,000 naive CD8 T cells was split into five aliquots, four of which were sequenced. CD8 T cells were used in a methods study to benchmark molecular-identifier clustering-based TCR repertoire sequencing (MIDCIRS) and TCR RNA copy counting.

Naive CD8 T cell libraries were made from about 21,000 to 970,000 sorted cells using 10%, 30% or 50% of purified RNA. Naive CD8 T cells were FACS-sorted as CD8+CD4-CCR7+CD45RA+ on a BD FACSAria II into RLT Plus buffer. To test detection sensitivity, Jurkat RNA equal to approximately ten TCR copies was added to samples of about 20,000-1,000,000 naive CD8 T cells. Enrichment of CD8 T cells was performed with RosetteSep CD8+ T Cell Enrichment Cocktail and Ficoll-Paque, after which ACK red cell lysis was carried out. This clonotype was counted ten times or more. No cognate antigen has been identified for it. Base qualities are not provided; no much larger clone lies one nucleotide away. The library was generated by PCR. This sample was sequenced with an Illumina HiSeq 4000. Bulk TCR libraries were made following a previously described method, with the TCR primers given in Table S5. Purification of total RNA was performed with the Qiagen AllPrep DNA/RNA kit. Before analysis, reads from multiple sequencing runs of the same library were pooled. On the study's bioinformatics: Reads were retained only if the reads had an exact TCR constant sequence, and the retained reads were trimmed to 150 nt and grouped according to their 12-nt molecular barcodes. Reads in each barcode group were sub-clustered using a 15% Levenshtein threshold, and a quality-weighted consensus sequence was built for each RNA molecule. Non-functional sequences were filtered out, along with any lower-count sequence sitting one edit away from another sequence. Based on a fit of two negative binomial distributions, barcode sub-clusters having less than 20% of the maximum read count were discarded. TCRdb took the public reads, trimmed them with fastp at Q25, ran MiXCR for clone calling and kept in-frame beta chains. Rows are combined by CDR3 protein, so each entry shows the most common genes and DNA. These V and J calls derive from TCRdb rather than the authors' analysis. This sample comprises some 100,000 distinct CDR3 sequences, around 17% of them detected only once. About 0.85% of the sample lies in the top ten.

The CDR3 numbers 14 residues from cysteine through phenylalanine. Of all the DNA, just the CDR3 is kept, 42 bases in frame from base 1. Trimming removed 4 bases from V and 7 bases from J, leaving 16 bases between the germline ends. As encoded in the germline V gene (reference sequence), CDR1 is LGHDT while CDR2 is YNNKEL. The study at large found these results: When barcode sub-clustering was not used, chimeric consensus sequences inflated TCR diversity, with chimeras reaching as high as 47%. Even against a background of approximately 1 million naive CD8 T cells, spiked-in Jurkat TCR RNA amounting to a single cell's worth was reported to be detectable. The naive libraries included spiked-in Jurkat TCR RNA (about nine copies' worth), and this RNA is not part of the donor repertoire. Highly expanded clone sizes could be underestimated because identical TCR molecules may share a barcode. In CMV-specific effector cells, clones with more than 20 RNA copies accounted for over 99% of molecules, whereas in naive cells such clones accounted for under 1%. Modeling gave about 3.3 recovered TCR RNA copies per cell versus approximately 11 by digital PCR, implying roughly 30% capture efficiency.

This receptor was identified in a human donor in good health. Some libraries in this study had Jurkat cell RNA spiked in. The sequence links TRBV3-1 to TRBJ1-1; tentative D gene TRBD1, with 5 bases matching. Input material: naive CD8+ T cells from blood, with Jurkat cell RNA spiked in. According to the study, the label for this sample's cell subset or site signals: FACS-sorted CD8+CD4-CCR7+CD45RA+ naive T cells. The sequenced DNA: TGTGCCAGCAGCCCCACAGGCGGGGGTGGTGAAGCTTTCTTT. Its protein product is CASSPTGGGGEAFF.